The clone carrying this T cell receptor (beta chain) has only one observation. Antigen unknown. This sample is drawn from a study of PD-L1 blockade in urothelial cancer. Study as a whole: About 90% of the roughly 29 patients were men with bladder-origin urothelial cancer. The researchers analyzed blood 3 weeks (second dose) and 6 weeks after treatment start. Whole-study findings and limits: Durable benefit was linked to greater 3-week expansion of tumor-associated blood clones.

TCRdb's copy holds only in-frame clones and misses some; the assay was immunoSEQ multiplex PCR. Among about 76,000 clones listed, more than 85% were seen once. CDR3 length equals 14 residues. Germline CDR1 reads MNHEY; CDR2 reads SMNVEV (reference sequence). V gave up 4 bases and J gave up 6 bases; unmatched junction bases: 8. Stated time point: peripheral blood 6 weeks after treatment start. The patients' disease, urothelial carcinoma, was locally advanced or metastatic. This sequence joins TRBV27 and TRBJ2-7, with 8 nucleotides matching TRBD2. This receptor was identified in a woman of 80 years or more with urothelial cancer. This specimen consisted of PBMCs, obtained around atezolizumab (anti-PD-L1) treatment. DNA of the CDR3: TGTGCCAGCAGTTCCTTCGGGACTAGGAGCGAGCAGTACTTC. Its translation is CASSSFGTRSEQYF.